This TCR beta chain appears in the sequencing data of a study of control samples from healthy donors and cancer patients. Here immunoSEQ multiplex PCR was the method, and the copy in TCRdb shows in-frame clones only, minus some. This table holds more than 75,000 clones, about four fifths found once. Material for sequencing was blood. The receptor was derived from a young woman in good health.

This CDR3 reads CAISEPTSGRTDTQYF. CDR3 in DNA: TGTGCCATCAGCGAACCGACTAGCGGCCGCACAGATACGCAGTATTTT. This chain uses TRBV10-3 with TRBJ2-3, with 9 nucleotides matching TRBD2. Germline trimming cut 6 bases from V and 1 base from J; bases unmatched to any gene: 8. Germline assignment: CDR1 ENHRY and CDR2 SYGVKD. The CDR3 covers 16 residues.